Sequencing of this T cell receptor (beta chain) was carried out in a study of blood T cells in healthy people across ages. The overall study: Template switching recovered approximately one barcoded beta molecule for every two T cells.

Broader study findings: Significant beta diversity loss was already apparent by age roughly 38, declining roughly linearly. Considered underestimates were the diversity estimates obtained from one million T cells.

Notes on this clonotype: Its specificity is not known.

Alongside a J-beta primer mix, a sample-barcoded 5' primer served in a second PCR lasting about 7 to 12 cycles. TCRdb reprocessed the 5' RACE reads with MiXCR, giving one entry per CDR3 protein. This sample has nearly 800,000 distinct CDR3 sequences, with 56% found just once. This receptor was obtained from a man aged 35 to 55 in good health. The specimen was blood.

The CDR3 DNA sequence: TGCAGCGTTGAAGAGGGACAGGGTGTCTCCAATGAGCAGTTCTTC. This codes for CSVEEGQGVSNEQFF. The J gene is TRBJ2-1, the V gene TRBV29-1, with 9 bases fitting TRBD1. After removal of 0 bases from V and 6 bases from J, the junction contained 6 bases not matched to a gene. Germline V lookup: CDR1 SQVTM, CDR2 ANQGSEA. The CDR3 consists of 15 residues.